Listed here are 4 T cell receptor beta chains from one sample, sequenced in a study of T-cell memory formation after mild COVID-19. TCRdb used MiXCR to reprocess the 5' RACE reads, holding one entry per CDR3 protein. This sample carries about 430,000 distinct CDR3 sequences, 24% of them seen once, and the ten largest clones take around 8.8%. Sequencing was carried out using PBMCs or a T cell subset sorted from them (not recorded which). These receptors all stem from an adult woman who had mild COVID-19 (a few samples of this study predate the infection). Cell type and time point are not known.

V and J are TRBV7-9 and TRBJ2-5; D gene unclear. Germline CDR1 SEHNR, CDR2 FQNEAQ (reference sequence). This CDR3 contains 15 residues. V was shortened by 7 bases and J by 3 bases, with 18 bases between the two germline ends. The CDR3 DNA is TGTGCCAGCACCTCGTCATCTCCGAGAAAAGAGACCCAGTACTTC. As protein: CASTSSSPRKETQYF.

The J gene is TRBJ1-1, the V gene TRBV19; D ambiguous. V was pared by 0 bases and J by 0 bases, with 14 bases between. Looked up from germline, CDR1 is LNHDA and CDR2 is SQIVND (reference sequence). The CDR3 is 17 residues long. CDR3 sequence: CASSIDPRADVNTEAFF. For the CDR3, the DNA is TGTGCCAGTAGTATAGATCCCCGTGCGGACGTGAACACTGAAGCTTTCTTT.

In its sample, this clonotype was seen once. V is TRBV20-1 and J is TRBJ2-7; TRBD1 aligns across 9 bases. V was pared by 1 base and J by 1 base, with 5 bases of the junction left unmatched. CDR1 DFQATT and CDR2 SNEGSKA come from the germline V gene (reference sequence). The CDR3 runs 15 residues. CDR3 sequence: CSARVDRGGSYEQYF. The CDR3 nucleotides are TGCAGTGCTAGAGTGGACAGGGGTGGATCCTACGAGCAGTACTTC.

Only a few counts were recorded for this clonotype. The chain uses TRBV6-1 and TRBJ2-5; D may correspond to TRBD1 or TRBD2 (7 bases each). The CDR3 has 16 residues. Germline-derived CDR1 and CDR2 are MNHNS and SASEGT. V was trimmed by 5 bases and J by 2 bases, leaving 18 bases between them. The CDR3 reads CASSRQGGALQETQYF. For the CDR3, the DNA is TGTGCCAGCAGTAGGCAGGGGGGGGCGTTACAAGAGACCCAGTACTTC.